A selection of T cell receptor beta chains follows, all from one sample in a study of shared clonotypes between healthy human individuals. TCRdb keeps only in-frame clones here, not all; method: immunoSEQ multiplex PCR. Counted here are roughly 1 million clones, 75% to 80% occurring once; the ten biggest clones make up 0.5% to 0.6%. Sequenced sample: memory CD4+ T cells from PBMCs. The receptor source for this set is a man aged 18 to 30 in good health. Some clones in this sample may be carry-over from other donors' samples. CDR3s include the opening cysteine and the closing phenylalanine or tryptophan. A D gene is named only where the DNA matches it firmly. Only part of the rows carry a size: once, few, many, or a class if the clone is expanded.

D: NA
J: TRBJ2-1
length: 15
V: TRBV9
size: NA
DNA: TGTGCCAGCAGCCTGGGACAGCCGGGGGACAATGAGCAGTTCTTC
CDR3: CASSLGQPGDNEQFF

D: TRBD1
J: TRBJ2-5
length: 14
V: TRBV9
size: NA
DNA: TGTGCCAGCAGCGTAGAGGGGGCAAAAGAGACCCAGTACTTC
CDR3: CASSVEGAKETQYF

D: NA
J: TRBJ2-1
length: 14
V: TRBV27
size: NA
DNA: TGTGCCAGCAGTTTGGACGGTCCCTACAATGAGCAGTTCTTC
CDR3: CASSLDGPYNEQFF

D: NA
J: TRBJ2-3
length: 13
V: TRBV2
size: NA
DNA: TGTGCCAGCAGTCAGAACAGGGTAGATACGCAGTATTTT
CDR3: CASSQNRVDTQYF

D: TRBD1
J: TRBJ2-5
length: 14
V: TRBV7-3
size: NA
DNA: TGTGCCAGCAGCCCAGACAGGGGAGCCGAGACCCAGTACTTC
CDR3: CASSPDRGAETQYF

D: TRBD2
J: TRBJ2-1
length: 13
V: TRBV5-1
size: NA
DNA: TGCGCCAGCAGCTTGGTCCCTAGCGGAGAGCAGTTCTTC
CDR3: CASSLVPSGEQFF

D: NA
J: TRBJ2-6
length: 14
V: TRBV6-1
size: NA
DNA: TGTGCCAGCAGTGGACACTCTGGGGCCAACGTCCTGACTTTC
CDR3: CASSGHSGANVLTF

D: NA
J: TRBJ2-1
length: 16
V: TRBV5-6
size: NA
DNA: TGTGCCAGCAGCCCAATCGAGCGGACCCTCTACAATGAGCAGTTCTTC
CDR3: CASSPIERTLYNEQFF

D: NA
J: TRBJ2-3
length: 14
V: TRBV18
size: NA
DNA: TGTGCCAGCTCACCACTATACGGGACGGATACGCAGTATTTT
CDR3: CASSPLYGTDTQYF

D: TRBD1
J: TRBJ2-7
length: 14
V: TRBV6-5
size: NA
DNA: TGTGCCAGCAGTTACAAAGGGACAGGGGGCGAGCAGTACTTC
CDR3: CASSYKGTGGEQYF

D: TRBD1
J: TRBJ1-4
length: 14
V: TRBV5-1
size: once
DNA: TGCGCCAGCAGCCTCTCCAGGGGGCGCGAAAAACTGTTTTTT
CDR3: CASSLSRGREKLFF

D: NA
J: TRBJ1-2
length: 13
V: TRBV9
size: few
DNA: TGTGCCAGCAGCCGGACGGCGTCCTATGGCTACACCTTC
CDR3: CASSRTASYGYTF

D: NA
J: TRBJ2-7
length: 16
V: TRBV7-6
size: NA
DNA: TGTGCCAGCAGCCCCGGGACACATCGGACGGGCTACGAGCAGTACTTC
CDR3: CASSPGTHRTGYEQYF

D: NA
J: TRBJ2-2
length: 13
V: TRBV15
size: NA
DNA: TGTGCCACCAGCAGGGACAGCTACGGGGAGCTGTTTTTT
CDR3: CATSRDSYGELFF

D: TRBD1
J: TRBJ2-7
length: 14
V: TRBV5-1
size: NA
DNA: TGCGCCAGCAGCTTGTGGGACAGAACCTACGAGCAGTACTTC
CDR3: CASSLWDRTYEQYF

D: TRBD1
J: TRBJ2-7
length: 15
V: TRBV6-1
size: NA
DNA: TGTGCCAGCAGTTCCGGGACAGGGGTATCCTACGAGCAGTACTTC
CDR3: CASSSGTGVSYEQYF

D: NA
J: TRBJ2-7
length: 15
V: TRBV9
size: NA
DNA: TGTGCCAGCAGCGCCCGGACAGACCCTTCCTACGAGCAGTACTTC
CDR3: CASSARTDPSYEQYF

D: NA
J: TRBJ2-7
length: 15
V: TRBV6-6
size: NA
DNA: TGTGCCAGCAGTTACCTAGAGACTCTTAGCTACGAGCAGTACTTC
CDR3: CASSYLETLSYEQYF

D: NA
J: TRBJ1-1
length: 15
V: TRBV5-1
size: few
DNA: TGCGCCAGCAGCACCCGGCCGGGGGGAGGGACTGAAGCTTTCTTT
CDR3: CASSTRPGGGTEAFF

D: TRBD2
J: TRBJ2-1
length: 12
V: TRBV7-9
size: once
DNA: TGTGCCCTTCCCCGCGGGAGGAATGAGCAGTTCTTC
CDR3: CALPRGRNEQFF

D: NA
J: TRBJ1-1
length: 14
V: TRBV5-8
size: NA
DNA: TGTGCCAGCAGCTTCCGGTTTTCGAGCACTGAAGCTTTCTTT
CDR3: CASSFRFSSTEAFF

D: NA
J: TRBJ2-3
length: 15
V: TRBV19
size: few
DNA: TGTGCCAGTAGGTTACAGGTAGATCGCACAGATACGCAGTATTTT
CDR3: CASRLQVDRTDTQYF

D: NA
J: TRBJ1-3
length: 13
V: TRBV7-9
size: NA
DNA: TGTGCCAGCAGGATTACTACGGGAAACACCATATATTTT
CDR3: CASRITTGNTIYF

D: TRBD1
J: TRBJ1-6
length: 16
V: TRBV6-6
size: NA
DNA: TGTGCCAGCAGTACGAAACAGGGGCCAACAAATTCACCCCTCCACTTT
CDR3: CASSTKQGPTNSPLHF

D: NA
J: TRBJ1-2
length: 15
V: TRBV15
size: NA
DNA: TGTGCCACCAGCAGAGATAACGGTTTTAACTATGGCTACACCTTC
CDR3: CATSRDNGFNYGYTF

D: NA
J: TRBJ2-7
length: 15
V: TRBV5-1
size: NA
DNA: TGCGCCAGCAGCATAGGACGCAGCCGTAGCTACGAGCAGTACTTC
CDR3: CASSIGRSRSYEQYF

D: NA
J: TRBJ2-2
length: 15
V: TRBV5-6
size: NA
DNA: TGTGCCAGCAGCTTGGCCCGAGGGCGCAACGGGGAGCTGTTTTTT
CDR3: CASSLARGRNGELFF

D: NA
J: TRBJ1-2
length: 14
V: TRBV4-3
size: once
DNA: TGCGCCAGCAGCCAAGACACGTCTAACTATGGCTACACCTTC
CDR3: CASSQDTSNYGYTF

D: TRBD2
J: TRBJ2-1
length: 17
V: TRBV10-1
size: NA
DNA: TGCGCCAGCAGTGAGTACGGTTCTGCGGGAGGAAACAATGAGCAGTTCTTC
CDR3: CASSEYGSAGGNNEQFF

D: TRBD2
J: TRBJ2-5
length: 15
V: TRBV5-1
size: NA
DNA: TGCGCCAGCAGCTTGGGGGACTCAGCGGGGGAGACCCAGTACTTC
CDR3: CASSLGDSAGETQYF

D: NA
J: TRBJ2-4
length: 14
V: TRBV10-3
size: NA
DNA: TGTGCCATCGGCGGGATACTAGCCAAAAACATTCAGTACTTC
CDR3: CAIGGILAKNIQYF

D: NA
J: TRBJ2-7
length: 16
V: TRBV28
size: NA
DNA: TGTGCCAGCAGTTTAAGAGGGAAGAAAGGGAAGGACGAGCAGTACTTC
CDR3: CASSLRGKKGKDEQYF

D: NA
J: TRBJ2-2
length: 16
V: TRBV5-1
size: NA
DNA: TGCGCCAGCAGCGAACAGGGTAATACTGTCACCGGGGAGCTGTTTTTT
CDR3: CASSEQGNTVTGELFF

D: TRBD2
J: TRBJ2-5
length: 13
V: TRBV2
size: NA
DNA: TGTGCCAGCAGTGTGCGGGAGAAAGAGACCCAGTACTTC
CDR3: CASSVREKETQYF

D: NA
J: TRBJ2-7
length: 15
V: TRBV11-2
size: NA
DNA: TGTGCCAGCAGCTTACCCTCGAAAGGGGGGATTGAGCAGTACTTC
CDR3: CASSLPSKGGIEQYF

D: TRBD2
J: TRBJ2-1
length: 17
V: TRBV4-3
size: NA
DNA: TGCGCCAGCAGCCAAGAGGGACTAGCGAGTTCCTACAATGAGCAGTTCTTC
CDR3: CASSQEGLASSYNEQFF

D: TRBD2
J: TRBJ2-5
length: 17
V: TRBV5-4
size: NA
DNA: TGTGCCAGCAGCCCCCCGGGTATGGCGGGAGGTCAAGAGACCCAGTACTTC
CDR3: CASSPPGMAGGQETQYF

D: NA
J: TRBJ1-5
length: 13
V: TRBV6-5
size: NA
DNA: TGTGCCAGCAGTCGACAGCAAAATCAGCCCCAGCATTTT
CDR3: CASSRQQNQPQHF

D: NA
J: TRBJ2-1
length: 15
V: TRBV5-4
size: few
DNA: TGTGCCAGCTCTTTCACCCAGAGCTCCTACAATGAGCAGTTCTTC
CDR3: CASSFTQSSYNEQFF

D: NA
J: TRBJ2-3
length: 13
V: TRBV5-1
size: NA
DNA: TGCGCCAGCAGCCCAGGTAGCGCAGATACGCAGTATTTT
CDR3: CASSPGSADTQYF

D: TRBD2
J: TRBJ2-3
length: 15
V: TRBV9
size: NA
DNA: TGTGCCAGCAGCGTAGGAAGCGGGGGACAAGATACGCAGTATTTT
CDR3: CASSVGSGGQDTQYF

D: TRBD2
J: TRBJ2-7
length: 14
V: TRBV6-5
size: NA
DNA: TGTGCCACCAGGTTCACTAGCGGGAGCTACGAGCAGTACTTC
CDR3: CATRFTSGSYEQYF

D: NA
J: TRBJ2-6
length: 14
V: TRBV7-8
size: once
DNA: TGTGCCAGCAGCTCCCTTTCTGGGGCCAACGTCCTGACTTTC
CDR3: CASSSLSGANVLTF

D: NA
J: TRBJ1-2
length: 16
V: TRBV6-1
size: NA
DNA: TGTGCCAGCAGTGGGGGAGGGAGAGTGGGAGTCTATGGCTACACCTTC
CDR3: CASSGGGRVGVYGYTF

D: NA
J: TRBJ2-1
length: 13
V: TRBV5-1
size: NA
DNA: TGCGCCAGCAGCTTTGGGCCTGACAATGAGCAGTTCTTC
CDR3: CASSFGPDNEQFF

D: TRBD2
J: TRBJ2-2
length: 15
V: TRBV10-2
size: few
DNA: TGCGCCAGCAGGAGCGGGAGTGGAAACACCGGGGAGCTGTTTTTT
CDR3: CASRSGSGNTGELFF

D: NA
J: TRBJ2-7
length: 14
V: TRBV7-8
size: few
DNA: TGTGCCAGCAGCCCAGAGGAGTCTACCTACGAGCAGTACTTC
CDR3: CASSPEESTYEQYF

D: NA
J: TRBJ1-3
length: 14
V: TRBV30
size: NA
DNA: TGTGCCTGGAGTGTCGGGGGCTCTGGAAACACCATATATTTT
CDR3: CAWSVGGSGNTIYF

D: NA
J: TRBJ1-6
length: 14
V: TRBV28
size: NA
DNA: TGTGCCAGCAGTCCCCCTCGCTGGAATTCACCCCTCCACTTT
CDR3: CASSPPRWNSPLHF

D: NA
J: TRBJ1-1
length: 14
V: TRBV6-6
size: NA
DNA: TGTGCCAGCAGTTACGTCAAAGTGAACACTGAAGCTTTCTTT
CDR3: CASSYVKVNTEAFF

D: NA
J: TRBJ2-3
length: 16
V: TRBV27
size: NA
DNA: TGTGCCAGCAGTCCCTCAACCCCGGGTTTGACAGATACGCAGTATTTT
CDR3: CASSPSTPGLTDTQYF

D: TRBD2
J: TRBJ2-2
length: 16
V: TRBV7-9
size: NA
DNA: TGTGCCAGCAGCTTTGGGGCGGGAGAGGCCACCGGGGAGCTGTTTTTT
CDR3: CASSFGAGEATGELFF

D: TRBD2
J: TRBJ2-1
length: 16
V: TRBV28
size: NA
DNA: TGTGCCAGCAGCCCTGGACTAGCGGGAGGGAGATTTAAGCAGTTCTTC
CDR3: CASSPGLAGGRFKQFF

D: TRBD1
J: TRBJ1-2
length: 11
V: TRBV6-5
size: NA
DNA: TGTGCCAGCACCGACAGGGATGGCTACACCTTC
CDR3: CASTDRDGYTF

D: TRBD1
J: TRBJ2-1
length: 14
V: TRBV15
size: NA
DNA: TGTGCCACCAGCGGGCTCAAGGGGGCGGATGAGCAGTTCTTC
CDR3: CATSGLKGADEQFF

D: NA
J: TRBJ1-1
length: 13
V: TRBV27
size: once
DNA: TGTGCCAGCAGGATGGACGGGAACACTGAAGCTTTCTTT
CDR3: CASRMDGNTEAFF

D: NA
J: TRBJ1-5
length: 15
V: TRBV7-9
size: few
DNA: TGTGCCAGCAGCCGAATACCGGGGGGGGAGCAGCCCCAGCATTTT
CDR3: CASSRIPGGEQPQHF

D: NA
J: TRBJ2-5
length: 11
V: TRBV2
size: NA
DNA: TGTGCCAGCAGAGACCAAGAGACCCAGTACTTC
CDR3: CASRDQETQYF

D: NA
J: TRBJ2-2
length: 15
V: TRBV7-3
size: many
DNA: TGTGCCAGCAGCCCCCGGCCCCCGGGAACCGGGGAGCTGTTTTTT
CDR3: CASSPRPPGTGELFF

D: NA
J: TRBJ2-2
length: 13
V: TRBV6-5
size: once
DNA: TGTGCCAGCAGTTACTTGTACACCGGGGAGCTGTTTTTT
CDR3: CASSYLYTGELFF